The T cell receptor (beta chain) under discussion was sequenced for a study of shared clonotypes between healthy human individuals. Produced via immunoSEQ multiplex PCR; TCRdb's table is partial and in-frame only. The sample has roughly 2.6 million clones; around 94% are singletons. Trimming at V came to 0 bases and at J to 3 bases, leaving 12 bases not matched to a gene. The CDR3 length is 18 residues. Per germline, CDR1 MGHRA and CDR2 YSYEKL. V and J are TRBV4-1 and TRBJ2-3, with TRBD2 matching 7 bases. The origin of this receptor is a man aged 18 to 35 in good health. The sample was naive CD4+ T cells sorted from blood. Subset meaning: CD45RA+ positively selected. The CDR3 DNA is TGCGCCAGCAGCCAAGACCCAGGGCTAGCGGAAGCGACAGATACGCAGTATTTT. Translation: CASSQDPGLAEATDTQYF.